This T cell receptor beta chain was recorded in a study of T-cell reconstitution after alpha-beta-depleted transplantation in children (dated by TCRdb to about 2016). For context, the study as a whole: Using TCR repertoire profiling, the study quantitatively followed how T-cell immune reconstitution unfolded in children after TCRalphabeta/CD19-depleted allogeneic hematopoietic cell transplantation.

This clonotype was detected ten times or more. No cognate antigen has been identified for it. Nothing much larger sits one base from this clone, and base qualities are not available. Sample treatment or condition, as interpreted from the label and publication: allogeneic hematopoietic cell transplantation with graft depleted of TCRalphabeta T cells and CD19 B cells. Transplant recipients were children who received TCRalphabeta/CD19-depleted allogeneic hematopoietic cell grafts. Library creation used PCR. TCRdb names Illumina HiSeq 2500 as the instrument used. TCR library preparation used molecular barcoding, with unique molecular identifiers applied to normalize quantification of the TCRbeta repertoire. TCRdb handled the public reads itself, with Q25 trimming in fastp and clone calling in MiXCR, and kept productive beta chains. Identical CDR3 protein sequences are pooled into one entry, listed with their most common genes and DNA. The sample data list some 200,000 distinct CDR3 sequences, and roughly 6.5% of these were observed just once. The top ten clones comprise under 6% of the sample.

Results and caveats for the whole study, not just this receptor: Apparently early alphabetaT-cell count recovery about two months after transplant reportedly relied on only several hundred rapidly expanded clones derived from non-depleted graft cells. Over the following months the frequencies of hyperexpanded clones went down, and after one year T-cell counts and TCRbeta diversity were mostly credited to newly produced T cells. In some patients, high TCRbeta diversity at day 60 was attributed to recipient T cells and intrathymic progenitors that had survived conditioning.

The germline V gene encodes CDR1 MDHEN and CDR2 SYDVKM. The CDR3 covers 12 residues, taking in both the cysteine and the phenylalanine. The DNA shown is the 36-base CDR3, in frame from base 1. Deletion took 5 bases off V and 0 bases off J, with a span of 5 bases between the germline ends. The input for sequencing was PBMCs, taken before TCRalphabeta/CD19-depleted stem cell transplant. The V and J segments used are TRBV28 and TRBJ2-7; the D gene identity is not certain. This receptor was taken from a girl in the first two years of life with combined immunodeficiency, due to receive a stem cell transplant. CDR3 protein: CASSPHSYEQYF. The base sequence is TGTGCCAGCAGTCCCCACTCCTACGAGCAGTACTTC.